The sequence of this T cell receptor beta chain was determined in a study of blood T cell repertoires in COVID-19. CDR1 is SGHTA, CDR2 FQGNSA, per germline. This CDR3 has 13 amino acids. The V gene lost 5 bases and the J gene lost 4 bases, with 11 bases spanning the gap. Sequencing used immunoSEQ multiplex PCR; TCRdb keeps in-frame clones, though not all of them. This table holds some 50,000 clones, around 87% found once. This chain links TRBV7-2 with TRBJ1-1, with D perhaps TRBD1 (5 bases). The source material was peripheral blood. The clonotype originates from a human donor in a cohort sampled during active COVID-19. The CDR3 region has the DNA TGTGCCAGCAGCCTAGGGGTAGCCACTGAAGCTTTCTTT. Its protein product is CASSLGVATEAFF.